The T cell receptor (beta chain) under discussion was sequenced for a study of tumor-infiltrating lymphocytes in localized non-small cell lung cancer. In the study overall: Some samples were collected after neoadjuvant chemotherapy; smokers, never-smokers and several histologies were included. Resected tumor was paired with non-adjacent uninvolved lung from the same patient. Findings of the study overall: Technical variation could not be separated from intratumor heterogeneity here. Tumors had more T cell infiltration than uninvolved lung, per TCRbeta sequencing and CD3 counts.

Here immunoSEQ multiplex PCR was the method, and the copy in TCRdb shows in-frame clones only, minus some. The repertoire has tens of thousands of clones, approximately 85% of them found once; the top ten carry about 2%. Germline assignment: CDR1 LNHNV and CDR2 YYDKDF (reference sequence). With 5 bases removed from V and 4 bases from J, the gap between germline ends came to 14 bases. The CDR3 has 14 residues. Points on this clone: Its antigen is unknown.

The chain is built from TRBV15 and TRBJ1-1; the D is unclear. Sequencing was carried out using lung tumor tissue. The sequence was collected from a human donor with non-small cell lung cancer. The chain's CDR3 is CATSPIRGPTEAFF. CDR3 in DNA: TGTGCCACCAGCCCCATTCGGGGTCCCACTGAAGCTTTCTTT.